This T cell receptor beta chain comes out of a study of shared clonotypes between healthy human individuals. Study summary: CD4 naive and CD4 memory each took three plates per donor, while CD8 naive took two and CD8 memory one.

Overall study findings and caveats: About 5% was the fraction of naive CD4 clonotypes found shared across a few donors. At large depth, rarefaction still showed sorted-subset sequencing to be incomplete.

The V and J ends lost 4 bases and 1 base, in that order; junction bases with no gene match: 12. This CDR3 is 17 amino acids long. CDR1 and CDR2 (germline): MGHRA, YSYEKL. To note about this clone: The antigen is not known.

Every subset had its genomic DNA shared out evenly among several immunoSEQ plates. Sequencing was performed with immunoSEQ multiplex PCR; in TCRdb, only in-frame clones are kept and a portion is missing. The table shows hundreds of thousands of clones, with roughly 72% occurring only once. This sequence originates from a woman aged 25 to 39 in good health. Sequenced input: memory CD4+ T cells sorted from blood. The subset was: CD45RA-negative fraction. The chain links TRBV4-1 to TRBJ1-1, with 7 bases lining up with TRBD1. Here the CDR3 reads CASSRIYRGASNTEAFF. The DNA of the CDR3 is TGCGCCAGCAGCCGCATCTACAGGGGTGCTTCGAACACTGAAGCTTTCTTT.